This T cell receptor beta chain was observed in a study of blood T cell repertoires in COVID-19. There are a few counts of this clone. Repertoires were generated with immunoSEQ multiplex PCR, while TCRdb's copy carries only in-frame clones and drops some. The sample contains over 250,000 clones, 80% to 90% of which appear only once. Participants' reported clinical history set cohort assignment. What the recovered Cohort 3 donors had was two negative PCRs, clearance, or symptom resolution. V lost 5 bases and J 4 bases, leaving 14 bases between the germline ends. Germline lookup yields CDR1 SGHTA and CDR2 FQGTGA. The CDR3 length is 14 residues.

J is TRBJ1-1 and V is TRBV7-3, with D hard to call. The source of this sequence is a woman between 25 and 40 years old who had recovered from COVID-19. Input material: PBMCs or T cells enriched from blood (not recorded which). Here the CDR3 reads CASSPTLGGTEAFF. The CDR3 DNA reads as TGTGCCAGCAGCCCAACCCTTGGAGGCACTGAAGCTTTCTTT.